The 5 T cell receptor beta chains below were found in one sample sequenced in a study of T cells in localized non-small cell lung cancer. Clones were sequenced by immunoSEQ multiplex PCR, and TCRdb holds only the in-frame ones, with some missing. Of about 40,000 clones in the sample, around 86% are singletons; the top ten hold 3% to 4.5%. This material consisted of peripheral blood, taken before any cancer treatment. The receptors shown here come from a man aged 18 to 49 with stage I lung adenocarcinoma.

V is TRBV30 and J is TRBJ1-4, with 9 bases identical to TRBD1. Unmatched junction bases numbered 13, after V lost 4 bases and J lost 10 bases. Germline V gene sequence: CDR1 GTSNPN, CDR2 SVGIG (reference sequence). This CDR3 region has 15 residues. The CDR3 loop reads CAWTQPGQGWGKLFF. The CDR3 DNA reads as TGTGCCTGGACTCAACCGGGACAGGGCTGGGGAAAACTGTTTTTT.

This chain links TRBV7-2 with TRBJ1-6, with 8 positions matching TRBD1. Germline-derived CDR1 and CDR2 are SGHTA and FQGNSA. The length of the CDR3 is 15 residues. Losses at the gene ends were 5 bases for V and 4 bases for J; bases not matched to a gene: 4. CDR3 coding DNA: TGTGCCAGCAGCCTTCGACAGGGGTATAATTCACCCCTCCACTTT. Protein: CASSLRQGYNSPLHF.

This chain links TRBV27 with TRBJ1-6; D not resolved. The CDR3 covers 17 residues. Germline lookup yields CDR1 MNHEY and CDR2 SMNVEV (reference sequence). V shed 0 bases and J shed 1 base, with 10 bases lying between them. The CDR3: CASSLSLKRSYNSPLHF. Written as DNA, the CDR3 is TGTGCCAGCAGTTTATCCCTGAAAAGATCCTATAATTCACCCCTCCACTTT.

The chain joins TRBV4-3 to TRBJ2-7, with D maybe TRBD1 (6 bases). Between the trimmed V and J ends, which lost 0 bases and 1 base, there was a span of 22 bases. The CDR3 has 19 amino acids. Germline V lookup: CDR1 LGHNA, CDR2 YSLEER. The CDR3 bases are TGCGCCAGCAGCCAAGAATGGACCCCAATAGGGGACATTTCCTACGAGCAGTACTTC. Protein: CASSQEWTPIGDISYEQYF.

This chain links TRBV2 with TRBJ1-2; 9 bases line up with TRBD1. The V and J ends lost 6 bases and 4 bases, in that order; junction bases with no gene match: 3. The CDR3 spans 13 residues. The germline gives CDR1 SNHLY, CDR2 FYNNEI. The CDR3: CASSGQGPYGYTF. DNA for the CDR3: TGTGCCAGCAGCGGACAGGGGCCCTATGGCTACACCTTC.